The 28 T cell receptor beta chains reported below all come from one sample, sequenced in a study of blood T cells in healthy people across ages. A sample-barcoded 5' primer and a J-beta primer mix were used in a second PCR of about 7 to 12 cycles. TCRdb reprocessed the 5' RACE reads via MiXCR and lists one record per CDR3 protein. The sample holds about 670,000 distinct CDR3 sequences, about 43% seen once. Material for sequencing was blood. Source of these receptors: a man older than 75 in good health.

On this clonotype: This could be a read error, since a much larger clone is one nucleotide away. This chain connects TRBV20-1 to TRBJ2-7, with D tentatively TRBD2 (6 bases). Trimming took off 3 bases at V and 3 bases at J, with 12 bases between the two ends. The CDR3 extends over 13 amino acids. Looked up from germline, CDR1 is DFQATT and CDR2 is SNEGSKA (reference sequence). The CDR3 is CSASPGTHYEQYF. CDR3 nucleotides: TGCAGTGCTAGCCCGGGGACTCACTACGAGCAGTACTTC.

Note on this clonotype: Sequence at one end of the junction differs from germline and may be a read error. The chain links TRBV28 to TRBJ2-5; the D gene could be TRBD1 or TRBD2 (6 bases each). The CDR3 spans 13 residues. Per germline, CDR1 MDHEN and CDR2 SYDVKM. The chain's CDR3 is CTSRLTGGDEQYF. Written as DNA, the CDR3 is TGTACCAGCAGGTTGACAGGCGGGGATGAGCAGTACTTC.

This clonotype was seen only a few times. This CDR3 is CASSDDRTATNEKLFF. The DNA of the CDR3 is TGTGCCAGCAGCGATGACAGGACTGCAACTAATGAAAAACTGTTTTTT. The chain is built from TRBV7-2 and TRBJ1-4, with a tentative D call TRBD1 (6 bases). CDR1 and CDR2 (germline): SGHTA, FQGNSA. The CDR3 runs to 16 residues. V gave up 5 bases and J gave up 0 bases, with 13 bases separating them.

The table lists this clonotype with a few counts. The rearrangement joins TRBV9 to TRBJ2-3; unclear D gene. The CDR3 has 13 residues. Germline CDR1 reads SGDLS; CDR2 reads YYNGEE. V shed 0 bases and J shed 10 bases, with 12 bases lying between them. CDR3 residues: CASSVESSPSQYF. CDR3 bases: TGTGCCAGCAGCGTAGAGTCTAGTCCTTCGCAGTATTTT.

This clonotype came up a few times. This rearrangement joins TRBV10-3 to TRBJ2-5; D tentatively fits TRBD1 or TRBD2 (5 bases each). Trimming shortened V by 2 bases and J by 5 bases, and 12 bases separated the two germline ends. The CDR3 has 14 amino acids. CDR1 ENHRY and CDR2 SYGVKD come from the germline V gene. The CDR3 coding sequence is TGTGCCATCAGTGAGAGGGGACCAGGTGAGACCCAGTACTTC. Translating it yields CAISERGPGETQYF.

This clonotype occurred a few times. The chain combines TRBV20-1 with TRBJ2-3, with 13 bases aligning to TRBD2. There are 16 residues in the CDR3. From germline, CDR1 is DFQATT and CDR2 SNEGSKA (reference sequence). J gave up 4 bases and V 5 bases, and 9 bases lay outside the gene matches. The CDR3 is CSAVTSGGAIADTQYF. As DNA, the CDR3 is TGCAGTGCTGTTACTAGCGGGGGGGCTATCGCAGATACGCAGTATTTT.

This clonotype was recorded a few times. The genes are TRBV5-4 and TRBJ2-4; tentatively, D is TRBD1 (6 bases). The DNA end is more similar to TRBJ2-7, so the J call may be wrong. CDR3 length: 15 amino acids. Germline CDR1 SGHNT, CDR2 YYREEE (reference sequence). The CDR3 nucleotides read TGTGCCAGCAGCTTGGACAGGGCAAGTCTCTACGAGCAGTACTTC. Amino acid sequence: CASSLDRASLYEQYF.

This chain connects TRBV11-2 to TRBJ1-2, with D perhaps matching TRBD1 (5 bases). The CDR3 consists of 16 residues. Germline V CDR1 and CDR2: SGHAT, FQNNGV. CDR3 sequence (DNA): TGTGCAAGTCGCTTATCCCCGACAGAACATAACTATGGCTACACCTTC. It yields the protein CASRLSPTEHNYGYTF.

This clonotype showed up many times. This chain links TRBV7-2 with TRBJ2-7; TRBD2 matches 12 bases. The CDR3 contains 15 residues. Germline V gene sequence: CDR1 SGHTA, CDR2 FQGNSA. V shed 5 bases and J 2 bases; nucleotides not matched to a gene: 4. The CDR3 nucleotides are TGTGCCAGCAGCCCTCGGACTAGCGGGACCTACGAGCAGTACTTC. It translates to CASSPRTSGTYEQYF.

This chain connects TRBV6-2 or TRBV6-3 to TRBJ2-3, with 7 bases aligning to TRBD2. Losses at the gene ends were 2 bases for V and 2 bases for J; bases not matched to a gene: 7. CDR1 and CDR2 from the germline V gene are MNHEY and SVGEGT. The CDR3 is 16 amino acids. Here the CDR3 reads CASSYVTGGTTDTQYF. DNA for the CDR3: TGTGCCAGCAGTTACGTAACGGGAGGAACCACAGATACGCAGTATTTT.

The rearrangement uses TRBV20-1 and TRBJ2-5; D gene uncertain. This CDR3 spans 14 amino acids. CDR1 DFQATT and CDR2 SNEGSKA come from the germline V gene (reference sequence). Trimming pared 4 bases from V and 2 bases from J, leaving 14 bases between. The chain's CDR3 is CSAKVTQSQETQYF. CDR3 nucleotides: TGCAGTGCTAAAGTGACACAAAGTCAAGAGACCCAGTACTTC.

In its sample, this clonotype was seen many times. The V and J genes are TRBV6-6 and TRBJ2-3, with D maybe TRBD2 (5 bases). The CDR3 has 14 residues. The germline V gene has CDR1 MNHNY and CDR2 SVGAGI (reference sequence). With 2 bases removed from V and 2 bases from J, the gap between germline ends came to 8 bases. This chain's CDR3 is CASSYNGNTDTQYF. As DNA, the CDR3 is TGTGCCAGCAGTTACAACGGGAACACAGATACGCAGTATTTT.

On this clonotype itself: Relative to the germline gene, one junction end is altered; a read error may explain this. The gene calls are TRBV29-1 and TRBJ2-6; possibly TRBD1 for D (5 bases). From germline, CDR1 is SQVTM and CDR2 ANQGSEA. The CDR3 consists of 13 residues. The CDR3 region has the DNA TGCAGCGTTGAAGTGTCTGGGGCCAACGTCCCGACTTTC. This codes for CSVEVSGANVPTF.

The genes are TRBV2 and TRBJ2-3; maybe TRBD2 (6 bases). This CDR3 has 16 amino acids. CDR1 and CDR2 from the germline V gene are SNHLY and FYNNEI. Trimming cost V 10 bases and J 2 bases, with 22 bases left between them. CDR3 DNA sequence: TGTGCCACCACCCCCTTTCCGGGACTCCACACAGATACGCAGTATTTT. Protein sequence: CATTPFPGLHTDTQYF. Combining the CDR3 with reference TRBV2 and TRBJ2-3 gives the whole variable domain EPEVTQTPSHQVTQMGQEVILRCVPISNHLYFYWYRQILGQKVEFLVSFYNNEISEKSEIFDDQFSVERPDGSNFTLKIRSTKLEDSAMYFCATTPFPGLHTDTQYFGPGTRLTVL.

In its sample, this clonotype was seen once. The chain couples TRBV29-1 to TRBJ1-4; 8 bases agree with TRBD1. J lost 5 bases, V lost 7 bases, and 12 bases had no gene match. The CDR3 totals 15 residues. Germline CDR1 SQVTM, CDR2 ANQGSEA. CDR3 nucleotides: TGCAGCGCCGTGAGAGGACAGGGACAAAATGAAAAACTGTTTTTT. This gives the protein CSAVRGQGQNEKLFF.

The chain uses TRBV5-6 and TRBJ2-5, with 9 nucleotides matching TRBD1. J lost 2 bases, V lost 4 bases, and 6 bases had no gene match. The CDR3 length is 15 residues. CDR1 and CDR2 from the germline V gene are SGHDT and YYEEEE. As DNA, the CDR3 is TGTGCCAGCAGCCCGGACAGGGGTTTACAAGAGACCCAGTACTTC. It codes for CASSPDRGLQETQYF.

This clonotype was found a few times. V is TRBV29-1 and J is TRBJ2-5; 11 nucleotides align to TRBD2. The DNA end is a closer match to TRBJ2-7, so the J assignment may be wrong. This CDR3 is 17 amino acids long. Germline V gene lookup returns CDR1 SQVTM and CDR2 ANQGSEA. The CDR3 sequence is CSVEGGLAGGFFYEQYF. Written as DNA, the CDR3 is TGCAGCGTCGAGGGTGGGCTAGCGGGAGGTTTTTTCTACGAGCAGTACTTC.

The chain links TRBV7-8 to TRBJ2-7; D ambiguous. V lost 4 bases and J lost 5, with 9 bases in between. Germline loops: CDR1 SGHVS, CDR2 FQNEAQ. The CDR3 consists of 12 residues. CDR3 amino acids: CASSSGFNEQYF. Written as DNA, the CDR3 is TGTGCCAGCAGCTCGGGCTTTAACGAGCAGTACTTC.

In the case of this clonotype: One end of the junction is discordant with germline, which a read error may explain. The chain links TRBV24-1 to TRBJ2-1, with D perhaps TRBD2 (6 bases). The CDR3 spans 15 residues. CDR1 is KGHDR and CDR2 is SFDVKD in the germline V gene. CDR3 DNA: TGTGCCACCAGTGACGCCCGGGACTCCAACAATGAGCAGTTCTTC. Residues: CATSDARDSNNEQFF.

This rearrangement joins TRBV2 to TRBJ2-3; 13 bases align to TRBD2. The V gene's germline CDR1 is SNHLY and CDR2 FYNNEI. With 2 bases clipped from V and 1 base from J, the junction kept 18 bases outside the gene matches. The CDR3 is 22 residues long. The CDR3 sequence: CASSEINPFTLLAGGGTDTQYF. The CDR3 nucleotides are TGTGCCAGCAGTGAAATAAACCCCTTTACCCTACTAGCGGGAGGGGGCACAGATACGCAGTATTTT.

This clonotype appeared a few times. The chain uses TRBV14 and TRBJ2-1; D is possibly TRBD2 (6 bases). Germline-derived CDR1 and CDR2 are SGHDN and FVKESK. There are 16 residues in the CDR3. V was trimmed by 0 bases and J by 0 bases, leaving 9 bases between them. In DNA form, the CDR3 reads TGTGCCAGCAGCCAAGATGGAGGGAGCTCCTACAATGAGCAGTTCTTC. This encodes CASSQDGGSSYNEQFF.

This clonotype was observed a few times. The CDR3 nucleotides read TGTGCCAGCAGCCTGAACAGGGGTGCCCGTCCCAGCTCCTACAATGAGCAGTTCTTC. Translating it yields CASSLNRGARPSSYNEQFF. The gene calls are TRBV14 and TRBJ2-1, with 7 bases fitting TRBD1. The CDR3 totals 19 residues. Unmatched junction bases numbered 15, after V lost 4 bases and J lost 0 bases. Germline V gives CDR1 SGHDN, CDR2 FVKESK. Full variable domain (missing parts from reference TRBV14 and TRBJ2-1): EAGVTQFPSHSVIEKGQTVTLRCDPISGHDNLYWYRRVMGKEIKFLLHFVKESKQDESGMPNNRFLAERTGGTYSTLKVQPAELEDSGVYFCASSLNRGARPSSYNEQFFGPGTRLTVL.

The V call is TRBV12-3 or TRBV12-4, the J call TRBJ1-2, with a tentative D call TRBD1 (5 bases). V shed 2 bases and J shed 1 base, with 8 bases lying between them. The CDR3 has 14 amino acids. The CDR3: CASSLRGSNYGYTF. DNA of the CDR3: TGTGCCAGCAGTTTACGGGGCAGTAACTATGGCTACACCTTC.

This clonotype was picked up a small number of times. The rearrangement joins TRBV20-1 to TRBJ1-1, with D uncertain. This CDR3 is 11 amino acids long. Trimming took off 4 bases at V and 5 bases at J, with 8 bases between the two ends. CDR1 DFQATT and CDR2 SNEGSKA come from the germline V gene (reference sequence). CDR3 coding DNA: TGCAGTGCTACTCAGGAAACTGAAGCTTTCTTT. It translates to CSATQETEAFF.

This clonotype occurred a few times. This chain connects TRBV6-5 to TRBJ2-3, with 8 positions matching TRBD2. Germline V gene data show CDR1 as MNHEY and CDR2 as SVGAGI. J lost 0 bases, V lost 0 bases, and 2 bases had no gene match. The CDR3 totals 16 residues. CDR3 sequence reads: CASSYSTSGSTDTQYF. As DNA, the CDR3 is TGTGCCAGCAGTTACTCTACTAGCGGAAGCACAGATACGCAGTATTTT.

V is TRBV9 and J is TRBJ2-1; 8 bases fit TRBD1. The length of the CDR3 is 15 residues. Losses at the gene ends were 4 bases for V and 9 bases for J; bases not matched to a gene: 12. Germline V CDR1 and CDR2: SGDLS, YYNGEE. The CDR3 region is CASSPRTGLGVEQFF. The CDR3 DNA is TGTGCCAGCAGCCCGCGGACAGGGCTTGGGGTTGAGCAGTTCTTC.

In its sample, this clonotype was seen once. At one of its ends the junction is not consistent with the germline gene, which may arise from a read error. The chain joins TRBV7-8 to TRBJ2-3; TRBD2 matches 11 bases. CDR1 SGHVS and CDR2 FQNEAQ come from the germline V gene. The CDR3 is 20 amino acids. CDR3 sequence (DNA): TGTGCCAGCAGCCTAAAACCCGCAGCCGGGACTAGCGGTCCCACAGATGCGCAGTATTTT. Amino acid sequence: CASSLKPAAGTSGPTDAQYF.

The chain is built from TRBV5-6 and TRBJ2-1; perhaps D is TRBD1 or TRBD2 (5 bases each). CDR3 length equals 15 residues. Germline-derived CDR1 and CDR2 are SGHDT and YYEEEE. V lost 4 bases and J 3 bases, leaving 14 bases between the germline ends. CDR3 in amino acids: CASSEGPANYNEQFF. CDR3 nucleotide sequence: TGTGCCAGCAGCGAGGGACCAGCGAACTACAATGAGCAGTTCTTC.